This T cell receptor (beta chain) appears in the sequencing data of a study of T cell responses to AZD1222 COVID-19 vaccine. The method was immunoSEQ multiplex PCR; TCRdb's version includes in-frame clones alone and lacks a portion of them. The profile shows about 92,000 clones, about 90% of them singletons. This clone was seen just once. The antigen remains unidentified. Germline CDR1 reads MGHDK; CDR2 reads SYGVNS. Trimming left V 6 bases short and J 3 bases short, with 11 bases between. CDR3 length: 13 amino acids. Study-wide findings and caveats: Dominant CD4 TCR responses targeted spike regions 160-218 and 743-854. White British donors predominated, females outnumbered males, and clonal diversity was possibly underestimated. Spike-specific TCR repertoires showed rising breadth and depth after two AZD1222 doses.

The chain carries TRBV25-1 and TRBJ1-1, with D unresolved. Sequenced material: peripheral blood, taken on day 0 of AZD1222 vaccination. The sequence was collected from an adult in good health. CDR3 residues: CASRGGGHTEAFF. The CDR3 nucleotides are TGTGCCAGCAGGGGAGGAGGGCACACTGAAGCTTTCTTT.